This T cell receptor beta chain was identified during a study of technical replicates of blood from a few donors. V was clipped by 7 bases and J by 2 bases, with 11 bases between them. In germline, CDR1 is MNHEY, CDR2 SVGAGI. The CDR3 runs 13 residues. Assay: immunoSEQ multiplex PCR; the TCRdb copy retains only in-frame clones and omits some. Of approximately 79,000 clones listed, approximately 96% were seen once; the top ten hold 0.34%. V and J are TRBV6-5 and TRBJ2-5; D is perhaps TRBD2 (6 bases). This receptor was taken from a human donor in good health. Material for sequencing was T cells isolated from PBMCs. The chain's CDR3 is CASNGGLQETQYF. Here the CDR3 DNA reads TGTGCCAGCAACGGGGGTTTACAAGAGACCCAGTACTTC.